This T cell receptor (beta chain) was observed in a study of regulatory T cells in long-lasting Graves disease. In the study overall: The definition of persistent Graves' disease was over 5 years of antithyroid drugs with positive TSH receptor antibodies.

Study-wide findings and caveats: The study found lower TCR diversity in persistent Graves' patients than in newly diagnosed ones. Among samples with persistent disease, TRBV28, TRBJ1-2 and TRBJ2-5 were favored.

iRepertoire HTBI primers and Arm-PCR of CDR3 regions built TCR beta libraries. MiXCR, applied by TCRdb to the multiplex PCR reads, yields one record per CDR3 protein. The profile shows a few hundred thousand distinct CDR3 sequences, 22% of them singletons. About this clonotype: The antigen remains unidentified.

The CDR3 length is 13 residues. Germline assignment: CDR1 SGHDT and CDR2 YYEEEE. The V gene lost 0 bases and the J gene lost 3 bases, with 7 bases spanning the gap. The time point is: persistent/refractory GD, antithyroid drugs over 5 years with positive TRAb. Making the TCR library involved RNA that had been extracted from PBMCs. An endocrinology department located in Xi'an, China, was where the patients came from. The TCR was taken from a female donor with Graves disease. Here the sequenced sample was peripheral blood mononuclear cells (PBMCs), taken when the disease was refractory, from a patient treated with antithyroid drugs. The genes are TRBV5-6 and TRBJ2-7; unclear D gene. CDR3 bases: TGTGCCAGCAGCTTGGGGAGCATCTACGAGCAGTACTTC. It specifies CASSLGSIYEQYF. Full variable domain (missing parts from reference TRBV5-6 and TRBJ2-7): DAGVTQSPTHLIKTRGQQVTLRCSPKSGHDTVSWYQQALGQGPQFIFQYYEEEERQRGNFPDRFSGHQFPNYSSELNVNALLLGDSALYLCASSLGSIYEQYFGPGTRLTVT.